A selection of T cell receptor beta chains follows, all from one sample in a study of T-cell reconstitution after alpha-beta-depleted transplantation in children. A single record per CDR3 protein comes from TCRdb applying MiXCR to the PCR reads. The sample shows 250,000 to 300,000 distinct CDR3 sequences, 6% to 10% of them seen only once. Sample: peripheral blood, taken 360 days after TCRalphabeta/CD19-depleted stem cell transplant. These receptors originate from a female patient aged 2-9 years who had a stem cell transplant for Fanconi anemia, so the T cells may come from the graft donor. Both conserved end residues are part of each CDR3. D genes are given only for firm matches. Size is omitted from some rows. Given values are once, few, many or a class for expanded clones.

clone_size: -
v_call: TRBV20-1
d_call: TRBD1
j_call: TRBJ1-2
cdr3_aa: CSAALLGGTFYGYTF
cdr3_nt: TGCAGTGCTGCGTTGTTAGGGGGCACATTCTATGGCTACACCTTC

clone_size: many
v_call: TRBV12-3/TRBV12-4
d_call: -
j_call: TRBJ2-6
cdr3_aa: CASSIRFLLSGANVLTF
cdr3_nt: TGTGCCAGCAGCATCAGGTTCTTGCTCTCTGGGGCCAACGTCCTGACTTTC

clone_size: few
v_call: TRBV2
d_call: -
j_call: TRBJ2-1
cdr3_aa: CASSEQQVGEQFF
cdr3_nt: TGTGCCAGCAGTGAACAACAGGTTGGTGAGCAGTTCTTC

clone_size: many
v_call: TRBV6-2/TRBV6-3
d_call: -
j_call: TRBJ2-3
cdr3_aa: CASSFWGGAQYF
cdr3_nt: TGTGCCAGCAGTTTTTGGGGAGGTGCGCAGTATTTT

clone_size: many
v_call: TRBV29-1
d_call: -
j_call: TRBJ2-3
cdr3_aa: CSVHSYTRQTDTQYF
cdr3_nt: TGCAGCGTACACTCGTACACTCGTCAAACTGATACGCAGTATTTT

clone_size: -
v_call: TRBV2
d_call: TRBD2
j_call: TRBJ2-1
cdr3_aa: CTSSLGVGTSGGRDEQFF
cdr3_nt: TGTACCAGCAGTTTAGGGGTTGGGACTAGCGGGGGGAGGGATGAGCAGTTCTTC

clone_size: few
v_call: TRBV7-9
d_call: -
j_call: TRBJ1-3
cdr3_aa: CASSRGGAPGNTIYF
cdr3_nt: TGTGCCAGCAGCCGAGGGGGGGCGCCTGGAAACACCATATATTTT

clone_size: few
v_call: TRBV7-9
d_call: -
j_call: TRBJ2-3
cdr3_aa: CASSPGGAKGDSDTQYF
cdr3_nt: TGTGCCAGCAGCCCTGGGGGAGCGAAAGGGGATTCAGATACGCAGTATTTT

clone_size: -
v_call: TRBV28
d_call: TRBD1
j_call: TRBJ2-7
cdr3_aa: CASSLWTGDYEQYF
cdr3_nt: TGTGCCAGCAGTTTATGGACAGGGGACTACGAGCAGTACTTC

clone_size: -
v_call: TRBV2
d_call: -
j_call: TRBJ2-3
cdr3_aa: CASAQADTQYF
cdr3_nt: TGTGCCAGCGCTCAGGCAGATACGCAGTATTTT

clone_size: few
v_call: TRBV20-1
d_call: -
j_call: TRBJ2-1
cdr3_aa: CSARGGRSYNEQFF
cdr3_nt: TGCAGTGCCCGAGGGGGGCGCTCCTACAATGAGCAGTTCTTC

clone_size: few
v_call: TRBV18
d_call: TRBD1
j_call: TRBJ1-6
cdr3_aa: CASSPGQSTSSYNSPLHF
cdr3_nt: TGTGCCAGCTCGCCGGGACAGAGTACAAGCTCCTATAATTCACCCCTCCACTTT

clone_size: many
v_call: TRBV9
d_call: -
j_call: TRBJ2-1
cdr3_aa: CASSVGTRDFRYNEQFF
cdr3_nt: TGTGCCAGCAGCGTAGGAACCCGGGACTTCCGCTACAATGAGCAGTTCTTC

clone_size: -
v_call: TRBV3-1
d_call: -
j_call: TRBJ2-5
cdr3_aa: CASSQEFEYETQYF
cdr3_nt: TGTGCCAGCAGCCAAGAGTTCGAGTACGAGACCCAGTACTTC

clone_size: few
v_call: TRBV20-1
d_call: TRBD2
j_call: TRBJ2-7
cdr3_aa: CSASWPSGGDPYEQYF
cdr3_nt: TGCAGTGCTAGCTGGCCTAGCGGGGGGGACCCCTACGAGCAGTACTTC

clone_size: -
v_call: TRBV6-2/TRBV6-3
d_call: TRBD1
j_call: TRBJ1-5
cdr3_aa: CASGDRAQDQPQHF
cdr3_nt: TGTGCCAGCGGCGACAGGGCACAGGATCAGCCCCAGCATTTT

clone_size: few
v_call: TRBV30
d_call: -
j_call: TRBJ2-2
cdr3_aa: CAWRLGGNTGELFF
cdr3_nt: TGTGCCTGGAGACTCGGGGGGAACACCGGGGAGCTGTTTTTT

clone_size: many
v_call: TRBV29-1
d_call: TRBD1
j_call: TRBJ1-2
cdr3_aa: CSAAKGQGALGYTF
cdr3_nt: TGCAGCGCCGCGAAGGGACAGGGGGCACTCGGCTACACCTTC

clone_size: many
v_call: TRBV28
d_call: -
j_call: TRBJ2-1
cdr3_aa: CASSYNEQFF
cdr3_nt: TGTGCCAGCAGCTACAATGAGCAGTTCTTC

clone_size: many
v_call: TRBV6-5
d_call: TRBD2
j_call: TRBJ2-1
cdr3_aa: CASSYSTGGPGYNEQFF
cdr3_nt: TGTGCCAGCAGTTACTCGACGGGGGGGCCGGGCTACAATGAGCAGTTCTTC

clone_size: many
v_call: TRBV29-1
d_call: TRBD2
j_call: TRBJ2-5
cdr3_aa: CSVKGVFRGDQETQYF
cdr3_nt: TGCAGCGTCAAAGGGGTTTTCCGGGGGGACCAGGAGACCCAGTACTTC

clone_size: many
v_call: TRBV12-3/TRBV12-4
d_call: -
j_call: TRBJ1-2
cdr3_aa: CASAVESEGYGYTF
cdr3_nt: TGTGCCAGCGCTGTTGAGTCGGAGGGATATGGCTACACCTTC

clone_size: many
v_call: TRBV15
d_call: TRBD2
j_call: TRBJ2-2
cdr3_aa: CATSSRYSGKNGELFF
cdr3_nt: TGTGCCACCAGCAGTCGATATAGCGGGAAGAACGGGGAGCTGTTTTTT

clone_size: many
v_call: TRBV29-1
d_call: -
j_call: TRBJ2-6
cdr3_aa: CSVSEGRNVLTF
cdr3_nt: TGCAGCGTTTCCGAGGGCAGGAACGTCCTGACTTTC

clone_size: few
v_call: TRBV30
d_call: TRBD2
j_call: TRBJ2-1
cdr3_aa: CAWSVLAVFSYNEQFF
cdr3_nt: TGTGCCTGGAGTGTACTAGCGGTTTTCTCCTACAATGAGCAGTTCTTC

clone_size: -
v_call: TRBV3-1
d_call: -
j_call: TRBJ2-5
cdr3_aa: CASSHRGPYQETQYF
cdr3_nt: TGTGCCAGCAGCCACCGGGGCCCGTACCAAGAGACCCAGTACTTC

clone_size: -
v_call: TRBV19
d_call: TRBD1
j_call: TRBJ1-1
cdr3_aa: CAMDRDTEAFF
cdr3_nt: TGTGCCATGGACAGGGACACTGAAGCTTTCTTT

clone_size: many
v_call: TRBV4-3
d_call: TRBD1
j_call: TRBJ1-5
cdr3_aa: CASSQEQGDYQPQHF
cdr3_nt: TGCGCCAGCAGCCAAGAACAGGGGGACTATCAGCCCCAGCATTTT

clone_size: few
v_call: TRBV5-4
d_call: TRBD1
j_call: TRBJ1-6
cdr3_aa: CASSYRGSPLHF
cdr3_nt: TGTGCCAGCAGCTACAGGGGTTCACCCCTCCACTTT

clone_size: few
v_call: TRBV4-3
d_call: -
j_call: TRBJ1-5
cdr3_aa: CASSQDRAVYQPQHF
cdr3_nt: TGCGCCAGCAGCCAAGATCGGGCTGTCTATCAGCCCCAGCATTTT

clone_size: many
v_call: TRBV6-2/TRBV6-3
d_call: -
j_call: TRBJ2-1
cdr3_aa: CASSYSSLALYNEQFF
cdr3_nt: TGTGCCAGCAGTTACTCTTCTCTAGCCCTCTACAATGAGCAGTTCTTC

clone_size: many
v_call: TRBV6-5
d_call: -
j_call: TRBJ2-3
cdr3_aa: CASSYRGSTDTQYF
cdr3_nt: TGTGCCAGCAGTTACAGGGGGTCAACAGATACGCAGTATTTT